This T cell receptor beta chain was found in a study of T cell changes during pregnancy in multiple sclerosis. Trimming pared 3 bases from V and 4 bases from J, leaving 13 bases between. From germline, CDR1 is MNHEY and CDR2 SMNVEV (reference sequence). CDR3 length equals 15 residues. Assay used: immunoSEQ multiplex PCR; TCRdb lists only in-frame clones, some missing. The table lists fewer than 50,000 clones, roughly 90% of them singletons. J is TRBJ1-5 and V is TRBV27; D is perhaps TRBD1 (5 bases). This sequence originates from a female donor with multiple sclerosis, enrolled in a pregnancy study. The material sequenced was CD8+ T cells from peripheral blood mononuclear cells, taken in the third trimester of pregnancy. Here the CDR3 DNA reads TGTGCCAGCAGTTTTGGATGGGGCCAAAATCAGCCCCAGCATTTT. Translating it yields CASSFGWGQNQPQHF.